This T cell receptor (beta chain) was found in a study of circulating CD8 cells and anti-PD-1 response in melanoma. General study points: No tumor material was available, so peptide assays assessed reactivity. A small cohort with few responders supplied the baseline and M1 comparisons.

Germline V lookup: CDR1 LNHDA, CDR2 SQIVND (reference sequence). V dropped 0 bases and J dropped 6 bases, with 8 bases sitting between them. This CDR3 spans 13 amino acids. By sample share, this clonotype is medium-sized. The antigen is not known. The QIAseq Immune Repertoire TCR panel built the libraries from approximately 16 ng of total RNA. TCRdb called the reads again in MiXCR, with one record for every CDR3 protein. Seen here are approximately 1,300 distinct CDR3 sequences, roughly 7.6% observed once, and the top ten hold about 15%. Live CD3+CD8+TCRalphabeta+ cells were sorted into four subsets by PD-1 and/or TIGIT.

The specimen was CD8+ T cells from PBMCs, collected at baseline or after one month of anti-PD-1 therapy (not recorded which). The clonotype comes from a human donor with melanoma. This chain connects TRBV19 to TRBJ1-1; perhaps TRBD1 as D (5 bases). The CDR3 region is CASSIDAGAEAFF. CDR3 DNA sequence: TGTGCCAGTAGTATAGACGCGGGGGCTGAAGCTTTCTTT.